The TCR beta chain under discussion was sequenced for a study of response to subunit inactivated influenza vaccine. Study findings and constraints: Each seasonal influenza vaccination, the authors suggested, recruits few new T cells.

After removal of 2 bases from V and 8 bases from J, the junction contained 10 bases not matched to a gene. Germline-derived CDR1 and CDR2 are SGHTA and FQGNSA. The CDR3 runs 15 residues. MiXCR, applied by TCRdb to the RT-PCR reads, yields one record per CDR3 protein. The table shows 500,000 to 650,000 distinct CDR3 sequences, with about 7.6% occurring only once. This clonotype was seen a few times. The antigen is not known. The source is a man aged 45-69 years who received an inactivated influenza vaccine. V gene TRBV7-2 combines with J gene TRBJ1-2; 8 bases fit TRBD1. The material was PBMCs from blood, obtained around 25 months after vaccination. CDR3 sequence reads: CASSLTLGQGGGYTF. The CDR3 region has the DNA TGTGCCAGCAGCTTAACCTTAGGACAGGGTGGAGGCTACACCTTC.